This T cell receptor (beta chain) stems from a study of T cells after yellow fever vaccination. Study-level results: The study noted that FACS-sorted repertoires could contain abundant clonotypes contaminating from the bulk population.

UMIs and a universal primer site were added when TCR cDNA was made by 5'RACE template switching. TCRdb independently ran MiXCR on the 5' RACE reads; one entry per CDR3 protein. The repertoire includes over 300,000 distinct CDR3 sequences, 4.1% of them detected once, and around 23% sits in the top ten. Note on this clonotype: The antigen is undetermined.

The CDR3 spans 15 residues. The trim removed 5 bases at V and 5 bases at J, leaving 12 bases unmatched. Sequenced material: PBMCs, taken 5 days after the yellow fever booster vaccination. The receptor's source is a man aged 18 to 30 who received the YFV17D yellow fever vaccine. The gene calls are TRBV12-3 or TRBV12-4 and TRBJ2-7, with 7 bases fitting TRBD2. The CDR3 DNA follows: TGTGCCAGCAGTCTACGGACGGGGAGGGTCAACGAGCAGTACTTC. This encodes CASSLRTGRVNEQYF.